These 8 T cell receptor beta chains were all obtained from the same sample, sequenced in a study of cytomegalovirus exposure and HLA in healthy donors. The PCR was carried out with 60 Vbeta primers and 13 Jbeta primers. Assay: immunoSEQ multiplex PCR; the TCRdb copy retains only in-frame clones and omits some. The sample lists tens of thousands of clones, roughly four fifths occurring once. Sequences were obtained from PBMCs. The receptor set was obtained from a woman in her twenties or thirties in good health and CMV-seropositive.

This clone was detected only a few times. The chain couples TRBV14 to TRBJ1-1; possibly TRBD1 for D (5 bases). Germline values: CDR1 SGHDN, CDR2 FVKESK. The CDR3 runs to 14 residues. The V gene lost 1 base and the J gene lost 7 bases, with 13 bases spanning the gap. CDR3: CASSQVSPTGEAFF. As DNA, the CDR3 is TGTGCCAGCAGCCAAGTCTCCCCCACAGGTGAAGCTTTCTTT.

This clone occurred once. In nucleotides, the CDR3 is TGTGCCAGCAGTTACCGGATGCTAGCGGGACGGAATGAGCAGTTCTTC. Protein sequence: CASSYRMLAGRNEQFF. The rearrangement joins TRBV6-5 to TRBJ2-1; 9 nucleotides match TRBD2. The CDR3 is made up of 16 amino acids. Germline lookup yields CDR1 MNHEY and CDR2 SVGAGI. After removal of 2 bases from V and 7 bases from J, the junction contained 9 bases not matched to a gene.

The chain uses TRBV2 and TRBJ1-1, with D unclear. With 11 bases removed from V and 1 base from J, the gap between germline ends came to 17 bases. Germline assignment: CDR1 SNHLY and CDR2 FYNNEI. This CDR3 spans 14 amino acids. The CDR3 DNA is TGTGCCGCAACCCGGGTAGGGAGGAACACTGAAGCTTTCTTT. Amino acid sequence: CAATRVGRNTEAFF.

This chain connects TRBV5-8 to TRBJ2-3; the D is unclear. This CDR3 region has 14 residues. Germline CDR1 and CDR2: SGHTS and YDEGEE. The V and J ends lost 0 bases and 2 bases respectively, with 7 bases between them. The CDR3 region is CASSLDSSTDTQYF. In DNA form, the CDR3 reads TGTGCCAGCAGCTTGGACAGTTCCACAGATACGCAGTATTTT.

This clone has a count of ten or more. V is TRBV4-3 and J is TRBJ2-1; D perhaps matches TRBD2 (7 bases). The CDR3 loop spans 18 amino acids. V was trimmed by 0 bases and J by 0 bases, leaving 15 bases between them. CDR1 LGHNA and CDR2 YSLEER come from the germline V gene. CDR3 amino acids: CASSQDLGGGHSYNEQFF. As DNA, the CDR3 is TGCGCCAGCAGCCAAGATCTGGGAGGGGGACACTCCTACAATGAGCAGTTCTTC.

This clone was seen only a few times. The chain uses TRBV4-3 and TRBJ2-7; 9 nucleotides line up with TRBD2. The CDR3 runs to 13 residues. CDR1 LGHNA and CDR2 YSLEER come from the germline V gene. V shed 2 bases, J shed 8 bases, and the junction held 4 bases outside the gene matches. CDR3 region: CASSQRTSDKQYF. Written as DNA, the CDR3 is TGCGCCAGCAGCCAAAGGACTAGCGACAAGCAGTACTTC.

This sequence joins TRBV7-6 and TRBJ1-3; no firm D call. The ends were cut back, 1 base at V and 2 bases at J, with 6 bases in the middle. The CDR3 length is 14 residues. The V gene's germline CDR1 is SGHVS and CDR2 FNYEAQ. CDR3 in amino acids: CASSLGSAGNTIYF. DNA for the CDR3: TGTGCCAGCAGCTTAGGGTCGGCTGGAAACACCATATATTTT.

The V call is TRBV29-1, the J call TRBJ2-2; D might be TRBD1 (7 bases). Trimming stripped 6 bases from V and 5 bases from J, with 13 bases between. This CDR3 region has 13 residues. Germline V gene sequence: CDR1 SQVTM, CDR2 ANQGSEA. The CDR3 coding sequence is TGCAGCGTCTGGGCAGGGGGGACCGGGGAGCTGTTTTTT. Amino acid sequence: CSVWAGGTGELFF.